A single sample is the source of the 20 T cell receptor beta chains below, sequenced in a study of T cell responses to AZD1222 COVID-19 vaccine. Sequenced by immunoSEQ multiplex PCR; TCRdb stores in-frame clones only, minus some. This sample has 65,000 to 95,000 clones, with 80% to 90% found just once. Sequencing was performed on peripheral blood, taken on day 0 of AZD1222 vaccination. These receptors were taken from an adult in good health.

The chain is built from TRBV7-2 and TRBJ2-5, with D possibly being TRBD1 or TRBD2 (6 bases each). Germline values: CDR1 SGHTA, CDR2 FQGNSA. The CDR3 is made up of 16 amino acids. V dropped 4 bases and J dropped 5 bases, with 20 bases sitting between them. The CDR3 loop is CASSSETGLEGETQYF. The CDR3 DNA follows: TGTGCCAGCAGCTCCGAAACAGGGTTGGAGGGCGAGACCCAGTACTTC.

The chain uses TRBV4-3 and TRBJ2-3, with 7 nucleotides matching TRBD1. V shed 0 bases and J 5 bases; nucleotides not matched to a gene: 17. Germline V gene lookup returns CDR1 LGHNA and CDR2 YSLEER. The CDR3 is 19 residues long. The CDR3 sequence is CASSQDAQKQGPEGDTQYF. Written as DNA, the CDR3 is TGCGCCAGCAGCCAAGATGCTCAGAAACAGGGGCCCGAGGGAGATACGCAGTATTTT.

The chain is built from TRBV15 and TRBJ2-3; 10 bases agree with TRBD2. V lost 1 base, J lost 4 bases, and 8 bases stayed unmatched. The CDR3 contains 17 residues. Germline V lookup: CDR1 LNHNV, CDR2 YYDKDF (reference sequence). The CDR3, as DNA: TGTGCCACCAGCAGAGGTATGGGCCTAGCGGGGGCAGATACGCAGTATTTT. Amino acids: CATSRGMGLAGADTQYF.

Concerning this clone itself: The junction departs from the called germline gene at one end, perhaps through a read error. This chain joins TRBV6-5 and TRBJ2-1; D not certain. The CDR3 extends over 13 amino acids. Per germline, CDR1 MNHEY and CDR2 SVGAGI. The CDR3 DNA sequence: TGTGCCAGCAGTTACAACAGAAACAATGAACAGTTCTTC. Translated, it gives CASSYNRNNEQFF.

The rearrangement uses TRBV4-2 and TRBJ2-1; 9 bases are a match to TRBD2. The CDR3 runs to 16 residues. The V segment lost 6 bases and the J segment 3 bases; nucleotides outside the gene matches: 9. CDR1 LGHNA and CDR2 YNFKEQ come from the germline V gene. The CDR3 nucleotides are TGTGCCAGCAGTCCCCGCTGGCGGGGGGGCTACAATGAGCAGTTCTTC. Translated: CASSPRWRGGYNEQFF.

The chain combines TRBV4-3 with TRBJ1-4, with TRBD1 as a possible D gene (5 bases). Germline V gene sequence: CDR1 LGHNA, CDR2 YSLEER. The CDR3 contains 15 residues. V was cut by 1 base and J by 6 bases, with 12 bases left in between. The DNA of the CDR3 is TGCGCCAGCAGCCAAGCGGGACGGGCAGATGAAAAACTGTTTTTT. Translated: CASSQAGRADEKLFF.

This clone has only one observation. The chain couples TRBV6-5 to TRBJ1-1, with D possibly matching TRBD1 (6 bases). CDR1 and CDR2 (germline): MNHEY, SVGAGI. The CDR3 runs to 14 residues. V gave up 8 bases and J gave up 1 base, with 14 bases separating them. As DNA, the CDR3 is TGTGCCAGCGGCCTGAGGGGGGGGAACACTGAAGCTTTCTTT. Protein sequence: CASGLRGGNTEAFF.

This chain connects TRBV23-1 to TRBJ1-1; TRBD1 aligns across 9 bases. TRBV23-1 is an ORF, and what it does is uncertain. With 2 bases clipped from V and 6 bases from J, the junction kept 7 bases outside the gene matches. The CDR3 consists of 15 residues. CDR3 residues: CASSQGTGRVAEAFF. The CDR3 DNA sequence: TGCGCCAGCAGTCAAGGGACAGGGCGAGTCGCTGAAGCTTTCTTT.

The rearrangement joins TRBV15 to TRBJ1-5, with a weak D call TRBD1 (5 bases). With 5 bases removed from V and 4 bases from J, the gap between germline ends came to 24 bases. The germline V gene encodes CDR1 LNHNV and CDR2 YYDKDF (reference sequence). The CDR3 is made up of 18 amino acids. This CDR3 reads CATSERAPLGLWNQPQHF. The CDR3 DNA reads TGTGCCACCAGCGAACGGGCCCCTCTGGGACTTTGGAATCAGCCCCAGCATTTT.

This chain joins TRBV16 and TRBJ1-2; a weak D match, TRBD1 (5 bases). There are 14 residues in the CDR3. CDR1 and CDR2 (germline): KGHSY, FQNENV. V lost 1 base and J lost 6, with 12 bases in between. The CDR3 is CASSQLGPGNGYTF. The CDR3 DNA sequence: TGTGCCAGCAGCCAATTGGGGCCAGGGAATGGCTACACCTTC.

This chain connects TRBV4-3 to TRBJ1-2; D gene uncertain. Germline CDR1 LGHNA, CDR2 YSLEER. This CDR3 is built from 16 residues. V shed 0 bases and J shed 4 bases, with 15 bases lying between them. The CDR3 region has the DNA TGCGCCAGCAGCCAAGACATTGTCAGCCGGGCCTATGGCTACACCTTC. Residues: CASSQDIVSRAYGYTF.

This rearrangement joins TRBV4-2 to TRBJ2-4; D not certain. This CDR3 has 12 amino acids. Germline CDR1 is LGHNA and CDR2 is YNFKEQ. V lost 0 bases and J 8 bases, leaving 5 bases between the germline ends. This CDR3 reads CASSQDRDIQYF. The CDR3 DNA is TGTGCCAGCAGCCAAGATCGCGACATTCAGTACTTC.

The rearrangement joins TRBV4-2 to TRBJ1-2; perhaps TRBD1 as D (6 bases). CDR3 length: 14 residues. CDR1 LGHNA and CDR2 YNFKEQ come from the germline V gene. The V end was cut by 4 bases, the J end by 6 bases, with 15 bases between. The CDR3 sequence: CASSPGTPKDGYTF. The CDR3 bases are TGTGCCAGCAGCCCTGGGACACCAAAAGATGGCTACACCTTC.

In this sample, this clone turned up once. The V call is TRBV5-4, the J call TRBJ2-7; D gene unclear. CDR3 length equals 14 residues. The germline V and J ends were trimmed by 3 bases and 4 bases, with 14 bases remaining between them. In germline, CDR1 is SGHNT, CDR2 YYREEE (reference sequence). CDR3 sequence: CASSSPTGGYEQYF. CDR3 nucleotides: TGTGCCAGCAGCTCGCCTACCGGCGGTTACGAGCAGTACTTC. Using reference TRBV5-4 and TRBJ2-7 for the parts outside the CDR3, the full variable domain is ETGVTQSPTHLIKTRGQQVTLRCSSQSGHNTVSWYQQALGQGPQFIFQYYREEENGRGNFPPRFSGLQFPNYSSELNVNALELDDSALYLCASSSPTGGYEQYFGPGTRLTVT.

The chain joins TRBV6-5 to TRBJ1-6; 7 bases are shared with TRBD1. V was clipped by 5 bases and J by 4 bases; unmatched bases: 5. Germline V gene data show CDR1 as MNHEY and CDR2 as SVGAGI. The CDR3 loop spans 15 amino acids. Written as DNA, the CDR3 is TGTGCCAGCAGTACAGGGGCGGGGTATAATTCACCCCTCCACTTT. It translates to CASSTGAGYNSPLHF.

The rearrangement uses TRBV7-2 and TRBJ2-7; possibly TRBD1 or TRBD2 for D (5 bases each). Trimming removed 3 bases at V and 4 bases at J, with 25 bases between. The CDR3 covers 18 residues. Germline CDR1 is SGHTA and CDR2 is FQGNSA. CDR3 DNA sequence: TGTGCCAGCAGCTTGGGAGCCACCAGGGTTGCTTCGGGATACGAGCAGTACTTC. Translation: CASSLGATRVASGYEQYF.

The V gene is TRBV7-9, the J gene TRBJ2-5; 7 nucleotides match TRBD1. Germline V gene data show CDR1 as SEHNR and CDR2 as FQNEAQ (reference sequence). J gave up 4 bases and V 4 bases, and 6 bases lay outside the gene matches. The CDR3 contains 14 residues. This CDR3 reads CASSSRQGAETQYF. CDR3 DNA: TGTGCCAGCAGCTCCAGACAGGGTGCAGAGACCCAGTACTTC.

CDR3 amino acids: CAISAEQGNQPQHF. The CDR3 region has the DNA TGTGCCATCAGTGCGGAACAGGGCAATCAGCCCCAGCATTTT. V is TRBV10-3 and J is TRBJ1-5; possible D gene TRBD1, 5 bases. CDR1 is ENHRY, CDR2 SYGVKD, per germline. This CDR3 contains 14 residues. V was trimmed by 4 bases and J by 2 bases, leaving 9 bases between them.

This chain links TRBV19 with TRBJ2-1, with D perhaps being TRBD1 or TRBD2 (5 bases each). The V and J ends lost 3 bases and 2 bases respectively, with 11 bases between them. Germline loops: CDR1 LNHDA, CDR2 SQIVND (reference sequence). The CDR3 extends over 15 amino acids. The CDR3 here is CASSMYRGPYNEQFF. CDR3 coding DNA: TGTGCCAGTAGTATGTACCGGGGCCCCTACAATGAGCAGTTCTTC.

The chain links TRBV3-1 (or the pseudogene TRBV3-2) to TRBJ1-1; no reliable D call. The CDR3 has 13 residues. Trimming shortened V by 1 base and J by 1 base, and 4 bases separated the two germline ends. Germline V lookup: CDR1 LGHDT, CDR2 YNNKEL (reference sequence). The CDR3 DNA is TGTGCCAGCAGCCAAGGAAAGAACACTGAAGCTTTCTTT. Amino acid sequence: CASSQGKNTEAFF.